Listed below are T cell receptor beta chains from one sample, sequenced in a study of T cells in narcolepsy. Only in-frame clones appear in the TCRdb table, and some are missing; sequencing was by immunoSEQ multiplex PCR. Here the sample spans 25,000 to 35,000 clones, roughly four fifths being singletons. The sequencing input was CD45RA- memory CD4+ T cells from PBMCs. These TCRs come from a human donor with narcolepsy. Both conserved end residues are part of each CDR3. The D gene is left open where the match is weak. Not all rows give a size; the values are once, few, many and, for expanded clones, a class.

CDR3: CASRMNDDQPQHF
DNA: TGTGCCAGCAGGATGAACGACGATCAGCCCCAGCATTTT
J: TRBJ1-5
size: NA
D: NA
V: TRBV2

CDR3: CASSVGPGWNQPQHF
DNA: TGTGCCAGCAGCGTAGGGCCAGGGTGGAATCAGCCCCAGCATTTT
J: TRBJ1-5
size: once
D: NA
V: TRBV9

CDR3: CASSLVGGPLDEQYF
DNA: TGCGCCAGCAGCTTGGTAGGGGGGCCCCTGGACGAGCAGTACTTC
J: TRBJ2-7
size: once
D: NA
V: TRBV5-1

CDR3: CASSLAGAEQETQYF
DNA: TGTGCCAGCAGCTTGGCGGGGGCAGAGCAAGAGACCCAGTACTTC
J: TRBJ2-5
size: NA
D: NA
V: TRBV7-6

CDR3: CASSPRASVADEQYF
DNA: TGCGCCAGCAGCCCCAGGGCATCCGTGGCGGACGAGCAGTACTTC
J: TRBJ2-7
size: NA
D: NA
V: TRBV5-1

CDR3: CAWSTGLYEQYF
DNA: TGTGCCTGGAGTACGGGACTCTACGAGCAGTACTTC
J: TRBJ2-7
size: NA
D: NA
V: TRBV30

CDR3: CASSLDRGANTGELFF
DNA: TGTGCCAGCAGCTTAGACCGGGGGGCGAACACCGGGGAGCTGTTTTTT
J: TRBJ2-2
size: NA
D: TRBD2
V: TRBV7-8

CDR3: CASSVQGTGYTF
DNA: TGTGCCAGCAGTGTCCAGGGTACTGGCTACACCTTC
J: TRBJ1-2
size: NA
D: NA
V: TRBV6-6

CDR3: CASSERAGYGYTF
DNA: TGTGCCAGCAGTGAACGGGCCGGCTATGGCTACACCTTC
J: TRBJ1-2
size: NA
D: NA
V: TRBV2

CDR3: CASSLSGTGGGYTF
DNA: TGCGCCAGCAGCTTGTCCGGGACAGGGGGCGGCTACACCTTC
J: TRBJ1-2
size: NA
D: TRBD1
V: TRBV5-1

CDR3: CASRNRGINEAFF
DNA: TGTGCCAGCAGAAACAGGGGGATCAACGAAGCTTTCTTT
J: TRBJ1-1
size: NA
D: TRBD1
V: TRBV6-1

CDR3: CASSLGVQGMGGNSPLHF
DNA: TGTGCCAGCAGTTTAGGGGTCCAGGGAATGGGTGGTAATTCACCCCTCCACTTT
J: TRBJ1-6
size: NA
D: NA
V: TRBV27

CDR3: CASSGRWPQGGANVLTF
DNA: TGTGCCAGCAGCGGGAGGTGGCCGCAGGGTGGGGCCAACGTCCTGACTTTC
J: TRBJ2-6
size: NA
D: TRBD2
V: TRBV2

CDR3: CASSLGGAAYNEQFF
DNA: TGCGCCAGCAGCTTGGGGGGAGCCGCCTACAATGAGCAGTTCTTC
J: TRBJ2-1
size: NA
D: NA
V: TRBV5-1

CDR3: CASSGRQGPDTQYF
DNA: TGCGCCAGCAGCGGCAGACAGGGCCCAGATACGCAGTATTTT
J: TRBJ2-3
size: NA
D: TRBD1
V: TRBV5-1

CDR3: CASSLVYGTDTQYF
DNA: TGTGCCAGCAGCTTAGTGTATGGAACAGATACGCAGTATTTT
J: TRBJ2-3
size: few
D: NA
V: TRBV11-2

CDR3: CASRPPRDRGGYTF
DNA: TGTGCCAGCAGGCCGCCCCGGGACAGGGGAGGCTACACCTTC
J: TRBJ1-2
size: NA
D: TRBD1
V: TRBV2